The source of this T cell receptor beta chain is a study of blood T cell repertoires in COVID-19. Turning to the study itself: Acute and convalescent COVID-19 specimens originated in the United States, Italy and Spain. T cells, B-cell-depleted T cells, or PBMCs supplied cDNA or gDNA.

This clone was detected once. Authors' methods: Using reference gene primer amplification, nucleated cell counts were estimated. Method: immunoSEQ multiplex PCR; TCRdb's copy keeps in-frame clones and lacks some. Clone size and V and J calls were adopted from that table, with D and trimming inferred from the DNA. The table includes more than 95,000 clones, around 85% detected once. A Seattle source enrolled patients during active infection and followed them longitudinally. V dropped 0 bases and J dropped 5; count of bases not matched to a gene: 6. The CDR3 is 15 residues long. The germline CDR1 and CDR2 sequences are LGHDT and YNNKEL (reference sequence).

The sample consisted of peripheral blood. The chain employs TRBV3-1 (or the pseudogene TRBV3-2) and TRBJ2-7; 8 bases are a match to TRBD2. The TCR comes from a woman of 80 years or more with COVID-19, enrolled during active disease. This CDR3 is CASSQESGGRHEQYF. In nucleotides, the CDR3 is TGTGCCAGCAGCCAAGAATCGGGGGGGCGGCACGAGCAGTACTTC.